Each of the 30 T cell receptor beta chains below was sequenced from the same sample in a study of human T cells and chemical hapten exposure. Time point noted: pre-sensitization, week 0. Sample treatment: therapeutic diphenylcyclopropenone sensitization with weekly scalp DPC. TCRdb redid the calling of the RACE reads with MiXCR, one entry per CDR3 protein. Among fewer than 300,000 distinct CDR3 sequences listed, roughly 8.9% were seen once. The specimen comprised whole blood, sampled in connection with sensitization to the hapten diphenylcyclopropenone (DPC). These receptors were collected from a woman in her 40s with alopecia areata. Some clones in this sample may be carry-over from other donors' samples.

The rearrangement joins TRBV27 to TRBJ2-7; 8 bases fit TRBD1. Trimming removed 5 bases from V and 5 bases from J; junction bases left unmatched: 5. Germline CDR1 and CDR2: MNHEY and SMNVEV (reference sequence). The CDR3 extends over 13 amino acids. The CDR3 spells CASSMLQGDEQYF. CDR3 nucleotides: TGTGCCAGCAGTATGCTACAGGGGGACGAGCAGTACTTC.

Many counts were recorded for this clonotype. The chain joins TRBV29-1 to TRBJ2-5; no definite D call. The CDR3 runs to 11 residues. Trimming took 4 bases from V and 5 from J, leaving 8 bases between them. Germline V CDR1 and CDR2: SQVTM, ANQGSEA. CDR3 sequence (DNA): TGCAGCGTTGCCGGTGGTGAGACCCAGTACTTC. Translated: CSVAGGETQYF.

This clonotype was observed a few times. This chain joins TRBV29-1 and TRBJ2-2; possibly TRBD2 for D (6 bases). The germline V gene encodes CDR1 SQVTM and CDR2 ANQGSEA. With 7 bases removed from V and 5 bases from J, the gap between germline ends came to 20 bases. CDR3 length: 15 residues. The CDR3 nucleotides are TGCAGCGCCCTGGGGCGGTATGGGGGGACCGGGGAGCTGTTTTTT. This gives the protein CSALGRYGGTGELFF.

The CDR3, as DNA: TGCAGTGCTAGAGATACGGGAGGGGGGCCAGATACGCAGTATTTT. This codes for CSARDTGGGPDTQYF. V usage is TRBV20-1 and J usage is TRBJ2-3; 8 nucleotides line up with TRBD2. Germline assignment: CDR1 DFQATT and CDR2 SNEGSKA (reference sequence). The CDR3 spans 15 residues. V lost 0 bases, J lost 4 bases, and 6 bases stayed unmatched.

The CDR3 DNA is TGCGCCAGCAGCTTTACCTACAGGGGCTCCTACGAGCAGTACTTC. Amino acid sequence: CASSFTYRGSYEQYF. The chain recombines TRBV5-1 with TRBJ2-7; 7 bases line up with TRBD1. CDR3 size: 15 residues. Germline V lookup: CDR1 SGHRS, CDR2 YFSETQ. The ends lost 2 bases at V and 0 bases at J; junction bases unmatched: 5.

This clonotype showed up just a few times. This chain links TRBV3-1 with TRBJ2-7; D may be TRBD1 (6 bases). Germline CDR1 is LGHDT and CDR2 is YNNKEL (reference sequence). This CDR3 is built from 13 residues. V lost 0 bases, J lost 5 bases, and 8 bases lay in between. The CDR3 DNA reads as TGTGCCAGCAGCCAAGAAGGGGGAGACGAGCAGTACTTC. Translating gives CASSQEGGDEQYF.

Remarks on this clonotype: This clone may be a read error of a much larger clone one base away. The chain has TRBV12-3 or TRBV12-4 and TRBJ1-2, with D possibly matching TRBD1 (5 bases). Deletions cut 4 bases from V and 4 bases from J, with 7 bases between. There are 12 residues in the CDR3. CDR3 loop: CASSSGPYGYTF. The CDR3 region has the DNA TGTGCCAGCAGTTCAGGGCCCTATGGCTACACCTTC.

V is TRBV7-9 and J is TRBJ2-1, with TRBD1 identical over 8 bases. Germline CDR1 SEHNR, CDR2 FQNEAQ (reference sequence). The V and J ends lost 8 bases and 10 bases, in that order; junction bases with no gene match: 19. The CDR3 consists of 16 residues. The CDR3 DNA reads TGTGCCAGCGAAAGACGGACAGGGTCAAAAAAGGGGGAGCAGTTCTTC. It codes for CASERRTGSKKGEQFF.

The chain links TRBV6-5 to TRBJ1-4; no clear D. V lost 6 bases and J lost 0, with 11 bases in between. The germline V gene encodes CDR1 MNHEY and CDR2 SVGAGI. CDR3 length equals 15 residues. CDR3 region: CASSPSGPTNEKLFF. CDR3 nucleotide sequence: TGTGCCAGCAGCCCCTCCGGGCCAACTAATGAAAAACTGTTTTTT.

In its sample, this clonotype was seen many times. The chain carries TRBV28 and TRBJ2-2; D gene unclear. Germline-derived CDR1 and CDR2 are MDHEN and SYDVKM. V was clipped by 3 bases and J by 10 bases, with 12 bases between them. The CDR3 loop spans 13 amino acids. This CDR3 is CASSFSGPLELFF. In DNA, the CDR3 is TGTGCCAGCAGTTTCTCCGGACCCTTGGAGCTGTTTTTT.

The V call is TRBV6-6, the J call TRBJ1-4; the D gene is possibly TRBD1 (5 bases). The V gene lost 6 bases and the J gene lost 3 bases, with 11 bases spanning the gap. Germline V gene lookup returns CDR1 MNHNY and CDR2 SVGAGI (reference sequence). The CDR3 length is 14 residues. In DNA, the CDR3 is TGTGCCAGCAGCCAGAGGGGCCCTAATGAAAAACTGTTTTTT. Translated, it gives CASSQRGPNEKLFF.

This clonotype was recorded at least ten times. The V call is TRBV6-5, the J call TRBJ1-1, with 9 bases aligning to TRBD1. Germline V CDR1 and CDR2: MNHEY, SVGAGI. The junction had 7 bases not matched to a gene; V was cut back by 6 bases and J by 5 bases. This CDR3 spans 14 amino acids. The CDR3 bases are TGTGCCAGCAGCCCGGGACAGGGTGAGACTGAAGCTTTCTTT. This encodes CASSPGQGETEAFF.

This clonotype has only a few counts. The chain joins TRBV29-1 to TRBJ2-3, with 11 bases aligning to TRBD2. The CDR3 has 15 residues. The trim removed 6 bases at V and 0 bases at J, leaving 5 bases unmatched. Per germline, CDR1 SQVTM and CDR2 ANQGSEA. CDR3 bases: TGCAGCGTGGGATTAGCGGGAGGGAGCACAGATACGCAGTATTTT. Protein: CSVGLAGGSTDTQYF.

The V gene is TRBV5-6, the J gene TRBJ2-3; D unresolved. The germline V gene encodes CDR1 SGHDT and CDR2 YYEEEE. V shed 6 bases and J shed 4 bases, with 15 bases lying between them. The CDR3 runs to 14 residues. CDR3 protein: CASNELRVADTQYF. As DNA, the CDR3 is TGTGCCAGCAACGAACTCCGAGTTGCAGATACGCAGTATTTT.

J is TRBJ2-5 and V is TRBV7-2; D tentatively fits TRBD1 or TRBD2 (5 bases each). The V gene's germline CDR1 is SGHTA and CDR2 FQGNSA. CDR3 length: 15 residues. The V end was cut by 2 bases, the J end by 4 bases, with 14 bases between. CDR3 DNA sequence: TGTGCCAGCAGCTTATCGGCGGGCAGGGCAGAGACCCAGTACTTC. As protein: CASSLSAGRAETQYF.

This clonotype occurred a few times. The chain uses TRBV7-2 and TRBJ1-1, with a tentative D call TRBD1 (6 bases). Germline V lookup: CDR1 SGHTA, CDR2 FQGNSA. The CDR3 is 17 amino acids. Between the trimmed V and J ends, which lost 5 bases and 0 bases, there was a span of 19 bases. The CDR3 nucleotides read TGTGCCAGCAGCGGGGGGCCTGGCGGTTGGATGAACACTGAAGCTTTCTTT. It translates to CASSGGPGGWMNTEAFF.

This clonotype appeared a few times. V and J are TRBV6-5 and TRBJ2-1; D possibly corresponds to TRBD2 (6 bases). The ends were cut back, 10 bases at V and 5 bases at J, with 18 bases in the middle. The CDR3 length is 14 residues. Germline loops: CDR1 MNHEY, CDR2 SVGAGI. The CDR3 loop reads CATRKDYRDNEQFF. CDR3 sequence (DNA): TGTGCCACCCGAAAGGACTACCGTGACAATGAGCAGTTCTTC.

This chain links TRBV18 with TRBJ1-6; the D is unclear. Germline V CDR1 and CDR2: KGHSH, LQKENI. Trimming removed 4 bases at V and 7 bases at J, with 8 bases between. The CDR3 has 13 residues. CDR3 sequence: CASSQPPNSPLHF. The DNA of the CDR3 is TGTGCCAGCTCACAACCCCCAAATTCACCCCTCCACTTT.

This clonotype showed up just a few times. V usage is TRBV20-1 and J usage is TRBJ1-1; 8 bases agree with TRBD1. Germline CDR1 DFQATT, CDR2 SNEGSKA (reference sequence). V lost 4 bases and J lost 1; bases outside the gene matches: 11. This CDR3 is 16 amino acids long. CDR3 bases: TGCAGTGCTACGGGTTCCCGGGACAGGCCGAACACTGAAGCTTTCTTT. This sequence encodes CSATGSRDRPNTEAFF.

This chain links TRBV15 with TRBJ2-1; a possible D gene is TRBD1 (6 bases). Germline loops: CDR1 LNHNV, CDR2 YYDKDF (reference sequence). Trimming left V 0 bases short and J 8 bases short, with 14 bases between. The CDR3 runs to 15 residues. CDR3 region: CATSRDLGGSDEQFF. CDR3 in DNA: TGTGCCACCAGCAGAGATTTAGGGGGTTCGGATGAGCAGTTCTTC.

This clonotype showed up just a few times. The gene calls are TRBV20-1 and TRBJ1-1, with D possibly TRBD1 on 5 matching bases. CDR3 length: 13 amino acids. V was pared by 4 bases and J by 0 bases, with 9 bases between. Germline lookup yields CDR1 DFQATT and CDR2 SNEGSKA (reference sequence). The CDR3 region has the DNA TGCAGTGCTACCGGGACGGTGAACACTGAAGCTTTCTTT. Translation: CSATGTVNTEAFF.

This clonotype was seen ten or more times. The rearrangement uses TRBV7-9 and TRBJ1-1; D call uncertain. V was pared by 6 bases and J by 0 bases, with 14 bases between. This CDR3 has 15 residues. Germline V lookup: CDR1 SEHNR, CDR2 FQNEAQ (reference sequence). The CDR3 DNA is TGTGCCAGCAGTTCCCCGGGGAATCTGAACACTGAAGCTTTCTTT. It encodes CASSSPGNLNTEAFF.

The chain has TRBV7-2 and TRBJ2-2; D ambiguous. Trimming took 0 bases from V and 7 from J, leaving 15 bases between them. The V gene's germline CDR1 is SGHTA and CDR2 FQGNSA. The CDR3 runs to 16 residues. CDR3 nucleotides: TGTGCCAGCAGCTTAGCGCGCCAAAAAAGCATCGGGGAGCTGTTTTTT. Translating gives CASSLARQKSIGELFF.

This clonotype showed up many times. The rearrangement links TRBV7-2 to TRBJ2-1; D not resolved. V lost 5 bases and J 5 bases, leaving 13 bases between the germline ends. The CDR3 runs 14 residues. Germline CDR1 SGHTA, CDR2 FQGNSA. In nucleotides, the CDR3 is TGTGCCAGCAGCCCAGTTGGGTCCCACAATGAGCAGTTCTTC. Protein sequence: CASSPVGSHNEQFF.

This clonotype was counted many times. The V and J genes are TRBV29-1 and TRBJ1-1, with 8 bases that match TRBD1. The germline V gene encodes CDR1 SQVTM and CDR2 ANQGSEA. The ends lost 6 bases at V and 2 bases at J; junction bases unmatched: 11. The CDR3 extends over 15 amino acids. CDR3 nucleotides: TGCAGCGTCCACCCCTGGACAGGGACCAACACTGAAGCTTTCTTT. Translated, it gives CSVHPWTGTNTEAFF.

This clonotype was observed a few times. J is TRBJ2-7 and V is TRBV5-1, with 8 bases that match TRBD1. The germline gives CDR1 SGHRS, CDR2 YFSETQ. This CDR3 has 14 amino acids. The trim removed 2 bases at V and 3 bases at J, leaving 4 bases unmatched. The CDR3 here is CASSFSGGVYEQYF. CDR3 DNA: TGCGCCAGCAGCTTTTCAGGGGGCGTCTACGAGCAGTACTTC.

The rearrangement joins TRBV7-6 to TRBJ1-6, with D unclear. The CDR3 consists of 14 residues. CDR1 SGHVS and CDR2 FNYEAQ come from the germline V gene. Trimming pared 1 base from V and 10 bases from J, leaving 11 bases between. CDR3 sequence (DNA): TGTGCCAGCAGCTTAGACCGGGGTTACTCACCCCTCCACTTT. This sequence encodes CASSLDRGYSPLHF.

A few counts support this clonotype. The chain links TRBV7-9 to TRBJ2-3, with TRBD2 matching over 10 bases. The CDR3 loop spans 15 amino acids. Germline CDR1 and CDR2: SEHNR and FQNEAQ (reference sequence). Losses at the gene ends were 4 bases for V and 2 bases for J; bases not matched to a gene: 3. The CDR3 nucleotides are TGTGCCAGCAGCTCACTAGCGGGACTCACAGATACGCAGTATTTT. Protein product: CASSSLAGLTDTQYF. Combining the CDR3 with reference TRBV7-9 and TRBJ2-3 gives the whole variable domain DTGVSQNPRHKITKRGQNVTFRCDPISEHNRLYWYRQTLGQGPEFLTYFQNEAQLEKSRLLSDRFSAERPKGSFSTLEIQRTEQGDSAMYLCASSSLAGLTDTQYFGPGTRLTVL.

This clonotype was seen ten or more times. The J gene is TRBJ2-3, the V gene TRBV20-1; D is ambiguous. Germline V gene lookup returns CDR1 DFQATT and CDR2 SNEGSKA (reference sequence). V lost 5 bases and J 1 base, leaving 19 bases between the germline ends. The CDR3 sequence is 16 residues long. The DNA of the CDR3 is TGCAGTGCTCAAAAGGGTCGCGGCATCGGCACAGATACGCAGTATTTT. Its translation: CSAQKGRGIGTDTQYF.

A remark on this clonotype: One end of the junction does not line up with germline, which may come from a read error. The rearrangement joins TRBV29-1 to TRBJ2-1; 8 nucleotides match TRBD2. Germline V gives CDR1 SQVTM, CDR2 ANQGSEA. The CDR3 has 15 residues. The CDR3 loop reads CSVMTSDSSYNEHFF. The CDR3 DNA reads TGCAGCGTTATGACTAGCGACAGCTCCTACAATGAGCATTTCTTC.